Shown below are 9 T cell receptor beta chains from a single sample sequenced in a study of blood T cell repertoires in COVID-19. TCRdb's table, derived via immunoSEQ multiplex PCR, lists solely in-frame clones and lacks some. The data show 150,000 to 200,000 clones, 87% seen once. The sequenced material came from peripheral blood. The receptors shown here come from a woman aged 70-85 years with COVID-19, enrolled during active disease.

CDR3 DNA: TGTGCCAGCAGTGAAGCGCTTCAAAGGTCCCGACCCCGGGATGGCTACACCTTC. Translated, it gives CASSEALQRSRPRDGYTF. The chain uses TRBV2 and TRBJ1-2; no definite D call. V lost 0 bases and J 6 bases, leaving 23 bases between the germline ends. Germline V gene lookup returns CDR1 SNHLY and CDR2 FYNNEI. The CDR3 has 18 residues.

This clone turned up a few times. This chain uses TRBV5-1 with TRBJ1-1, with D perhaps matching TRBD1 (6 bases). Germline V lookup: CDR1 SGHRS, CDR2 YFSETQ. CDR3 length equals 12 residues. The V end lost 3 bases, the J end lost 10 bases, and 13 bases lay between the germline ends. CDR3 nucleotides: TGCGCCAGCAGCTCGGACAGTCAGGCAGCTTTCTTT. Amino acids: CASSSDSQAAFF.

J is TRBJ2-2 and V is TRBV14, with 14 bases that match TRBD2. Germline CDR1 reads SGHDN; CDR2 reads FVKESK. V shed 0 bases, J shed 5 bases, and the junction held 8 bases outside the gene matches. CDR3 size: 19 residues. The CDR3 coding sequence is TGTGCCAGCAGCCAAGACGCTCGACTAGCGGGAGGGTATACCGGGGAGCTGTTTTTT. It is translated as CASSQDARLAGGYTGELFF.

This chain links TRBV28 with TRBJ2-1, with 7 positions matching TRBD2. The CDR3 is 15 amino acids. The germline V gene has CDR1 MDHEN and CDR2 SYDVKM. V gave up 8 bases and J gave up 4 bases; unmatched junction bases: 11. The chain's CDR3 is CASSSLAETYNEQFF. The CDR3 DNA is TGTGCCAGCTCATCGCTAGCGGAGACTTACAATGAGCAGTTCTTC.

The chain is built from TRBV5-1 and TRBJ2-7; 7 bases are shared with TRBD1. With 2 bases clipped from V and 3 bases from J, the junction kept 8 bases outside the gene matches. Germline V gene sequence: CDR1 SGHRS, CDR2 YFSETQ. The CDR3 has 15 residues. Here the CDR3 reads CASSLVGGLLYEQYF. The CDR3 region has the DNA TGCGCCAGCAGCTTAGTAGGGGGCCTCCTCTACGAGCAGTACTTC.

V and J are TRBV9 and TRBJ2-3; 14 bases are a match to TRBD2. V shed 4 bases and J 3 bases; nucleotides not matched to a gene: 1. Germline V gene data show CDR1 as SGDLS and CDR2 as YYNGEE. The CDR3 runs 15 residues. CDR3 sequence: CASSRLAGGTDTQYF. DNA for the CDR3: TGTGCCAGCAGCCGACTAGCGGGAGGGACAGATACGCAGTATTTT.

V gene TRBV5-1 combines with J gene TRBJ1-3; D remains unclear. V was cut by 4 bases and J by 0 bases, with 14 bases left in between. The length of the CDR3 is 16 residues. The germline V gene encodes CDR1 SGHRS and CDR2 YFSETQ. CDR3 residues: CASSPGRRSSGNTIYF. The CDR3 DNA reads TGCGCCAGCAGCCCCGGACGGAGGAGCTCTGGAAACACCATATATTTT.

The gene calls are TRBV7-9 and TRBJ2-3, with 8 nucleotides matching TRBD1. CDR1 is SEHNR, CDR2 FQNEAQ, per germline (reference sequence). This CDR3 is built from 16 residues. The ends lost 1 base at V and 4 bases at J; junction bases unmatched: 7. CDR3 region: CASSLGGTGTPDTQYF. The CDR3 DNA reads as TGTGCCAGCAGCTTAGGTGGGACAGGTACGCCAGATACGCAGTATTTT.

The CDR3 nucleotides are TGTGCCAGCAGCTTTGACTTCTCTGGGGCCAACGTCCTGACTTTC. This gives the protein CASSFDFSGANVLTF. The V and J genes are TRBV7-2 and TRBJ2-6; no definite D call. In germline, CDR1 is SGHTA, CDR2 FQGNSA. The CDR3 runs 15 residues. Trimming stripped 3 bases from V and 0 bases from J, with 6 bases between.